One and the same sample provided the 20 T cell receptor beta chains below, sequenced in a study of read filtering for tumor transcriptome and immune sequencing. This library used roughly 430 ng RNA and molecular barcoded adaptors spanning alpha/delta and beta/gamma chains. Using its own MiXCR run on the reads, TCRdb lists one record per CDR3 protein. The sample records roughly 90,000 distinct CDR3 sequences, roughly an eighth being singletons. Sequencing used a population of CD138-negative cells sorted from bone marrow. These receptors all come from a donor aged 40 or over with multiple myeloma.

This clonotype was observed many times. The rearrangement uses TRBV7-2 and TRBJ1-1; 9 bases are a match to TRBD1. Germline V lookup: CDR1 SGHTA, CDR2 FQGNSA. With 0 bases clipped from V and 6 bases from J, the junction kept 5 bases outside the gene matches. The CDR3 extends over 15 amino acids. DNA for the CDR3: TGTGCCAGCAGCTTAGCACCGGGACAGGGTTCTGAAGCTTTCTTT. It translates to CASSLAPGQGSEAFF.

This clonotype was observed many times. This CDR3 is CASSYSMGSGQPQHF. The CDR3 DNA reads as TGTGCCAGCAGTTACTCGATGGGATCCGGACAGCCCCAGCATTTT. This chain uses TRBV6-2 or TRBV6-3 with TRBJ1-5, with D unclear. This CDR3 is built from 15 residues. V lost 0 bases and J lost 7, with 13 bases in between. Germline V CDR1 and CDR2: MNHEY, SVGEGT.

In its sample, this clonotype was seen many times. The chain employs TRBV2 and TRBJ2-2, with TRBD1 as a possible D gene (6 bases). Trimming shortened V by 2 bases and J by 6 bases, and 13 bases separated the two germline ends. The CDR3 totals 15 residues. The germline gives CDR1 SNHLY, CDR2 FYNNEI. The CDR3 reads CASSERGLYAGELFF. The CDR3 DNA reads TGTGCCAGCAGTGAAAGGGGGTTGTATGCCGGGGAGCTGTTTTTT. Filled out from reference TRBV2 and TRBJ2-2, the complete variable domain reads EPEVTQTPSHQVTQMGQEVILRCVPISNHLYFYWYRQILGQKVEFLVSFYNNEISEKSEIFDDQFSVERPDGSNFTLKIRSTKLEDSAMYFCASSERGLYAGELFFGEGSRLTVL.

At least ten counts were recorded for this clonotype. The J gene is TRBJ2-2, the V gene TRBV10-3, with 10 bases aligning to TRBD1. CDR1 is ENHRY, CDR2 SYGVKD, per germline. The trim removed 5 bases at V and 9 bases at J, leaving 6 bases unmatched. The CDR3 runs to 14 residues. CDR3 loop: CAISNGQGDRELFF. In DNA, the CDR3 is TGTGCCATCAGTAACGGACAGGGGGACCGGGAGCTGTTTTTT.

There are many counts of this clonotype. The V and J genes are TRBV6-5 and TRBJ2-1; D is unresolved. The CDR3 spans 13 residues. CDR1 is MNHEY and CDR2 is SVGAGI in the germline V gene. V was clipped by 2 bases and J by 4 bases, with 6 bases between them. CDR3 bases: TGTGCCAGCAGTTACAATGGATACAATGAGCAGTTCTTC. Its protein product is CASSYNGYNEQFF.

At least ten counts were recorded for this clonotype. This chain joins TRBV28 and TRBJ2-5, with 9 bases aligning to TRBD2. Trimming removed 6 bases from V and 1 base from J; junction bases left unmatched: 15. There are 18 residues in the CDR3. Germline CDR1 MDHEN, CDR2 SYDVKM. The CDR3 nucleotides are TGTGCCAGCAGCGAAACCTTTGCGGGAGGGCCAGTCCAAGAGACCCAGTACTTC. Protein: CASSETFAGGPVQETQYF.

A few counts support this clonotype. A much larger clone differs from this one at a single base, so this may be a read error. The J gene is TRBJ2-1, the V gene TRBV6-6, with 9 nucleotides matching TRBD2. The CDR3 totals 15 residues. Germline CDR1 MNHNY, CDR2 SVGAGI (reference sequence). The CDR3 sequence: CASIEAGGRYNVQFF. Written as DNA, the CDR3 is TGTGCCAGCATCGAAGCGGGAGGCCGTTACAATGTGCAGTTCTTC.

This clonotype showed up many times. The chain has TRBV7-3 and TRBJ2-1; D is possibly TRBD1 (5 bases). Germline V gives CDR1 SGHTA, CDR2 FQGTGA. The V and J ends lost 1 base and 6 bases respectively, with 10 bases between them. The CDR3 runs 14 residues. The CDR3 loop reads CASSLSRASNEQFF. The CDR3, as DNA: TGTGCCAGCAGCTTAAGCAGGGCAAGCAATGAGCAGTTCTTC.

This clonotype was observed once. The V and J genes are TRBV7-2 and TRBJ1-1; D is unresolved. CDR1 and CDR2 (germline): SGHTA, FQGNSA. V was shortened by 2 bases and J by 10 bases, with 20 bases between the two germline ends. The CDR3 sequence is 15 residues long. This CDR3 reads CASSLIDSRGKGAFF. The DNA of the CDR3 is TGTGCCAGCAGCTTAATCGATTCGCGGGGAAAGGGAGCTTTCTTT.

V and J are TRBV5-6 and TRBJ2-7; possibly TRBD1 for D (6 bases). The CDR3 length is 15 residues. Germline-derived CDR1 and CDR2 are SGHDT and YYEEEE. The germline V and J ends were trimmed by 2 bases and 2 bases, with 14 bases remaining between them. CDR3 sequence reads: CASSLQGTPPYEQYF. As DNA, the CDR3 is TGTGCCAGCAGCTTACAGGGAACCCCCCCCTACGAGCAGTACTTC.

For this clonotype: This may be a read error, as it is one base from a much larger clone. The rearrangement uses TRBV14 and TRBJ1-1, with a weak D call TRBD1 (5 bases). The germline V gene has CDR1 SGHDN and CDR2 FVKESK. Trimming cost V 2 bases and J 6 bases, with 19 bases left between them. CDR3 length equals 16 residues. The DNA of the CDR3 is TGTGCCAGCAGCCAAACGGACGGGGGGAGTAGGGCTGAAGCTTTCTTT. It encodes CASSQTDGGSRAEAFF.

This clonotype was seen a few times. The chain joins TRBV20-1 to TRBJ2-5; 7 nucleotides match TRBD2. The V gene's germline CDR1 is DFQATT and CDR2 SNEGSKA (reference sequence). The V and J ends lost 5 bases and 6 bases, in that order; junction bases with no gene match: 12. The CDR3 is made up of 14 amino acids. CDR3 nucleotides: TGCAGTGCTCCTCCACCGGGGGGTTTTAAGACCCAGTACTTC. As protein: CSAPPPGGFKTQYF.

In its sample, this clonotype was seen many times. The rearrangement joins TRBV2 to TRBJ1-1, with 9 bases lining up with TRBD1. CDR3 length: 14 amino acids. With 6 bases clipped from V and 1 base from J, the junction kept 3 bases outside the gene matches. Germline loops: CDR1 SNHLY, CDR2 FYNNEI. For the CDR3, the DNA is TGTGCCAGCAGGACGGGACAGGGGAACACTGAAGCTTTCTTT. Translated, it gives CASRTGQGNTEAFF.

This clonotype was seen many times. This sequence joins TRBV2 and TRBJ2-7; D not certain. CDR3 length: 13 residues. V lost 7 bases to trimming and J lost 1 base, with 11 bases between them. Germline values: CDR1 SNHLY, CDR2 FYNNEI. The CDR3 DNA reads as TGTGCCAGCAATCAGGACGGGTCCTACGAGCAGTACTTC. It yields the protein CASNQDGSYEQYF.

Many counts were recorded for this clonotype. The chain has TRBV21-1 and TRBJ2-3; the D call TRBD2 from the table was never checked on the DNA. TRBV21-1 is noted as a pseudogene. The CDR3 consists of 17 residues. CDR3 in amino acids: CASSKVIWREVGDTQYF. CDR3 bases: TGTGCCAGCAGCAAAGTCATTTGGCGGGAGGTGGGAGATACGCAGTATTTT.

Comment on this clonotype: The junction does not match germline at one end; this may be a read error. The chain uses TRBV5-1 and TRBJ2-1; tentatively, D is TRBD2 (5 bases). Germline loops: CDR1 SGHRS, CDR2 YFSETQ. This CDR3 has 13 amino acids. CDR3 in amino acids: CASSLGQNNERLF. CDR3 coding DNA: TGCGCCAGCAGCTTGGGTCAGAACAATGAGCGGCTCTTC.

This clonotype was found many times. The CDR3 region has the DNA TGTGCCAGCAGCCTCCCAGGGTACGAGCAGTACTTC. This translates into CASSLPGYEQYF. V and J are TRBV28 and TRBJ2-7; D possibly corresponds to TRBD1 (5 bases). This CDR3 has 12 residues. CDR1 is MDHEN, CDR2 SYDVKM, per germline. The V end lost 6 bases, the J end lost 4 bases, and 10 bases lay between the germline ends.

The sample holds many counts of this clonotype. The rearrangement links TRBV2 to TRBJ2-5; D is possibly TRBD1 or TRBD2 (5 bases each). The CDR3 has 13 amino acids. Trimming cost V 3 bases and J 4 bases, with 9 bases left between them. Per the germline V gene, CDR1 is SNHLY and CDR2 is FYNNEI. The CDR3 sequence is CASSDWGRETQYF. The CDR3 region has the DNA TGTGCCAGCAGTGATTGGGGACGAGAGACCCAGTACTTC.

This clonotype is judged medium-sized. This sequence joins TRBV7-9 and TRBJ2-2; 9 nucleotides match TRBD1. The CDR3 is 16 amino acids. Trimming at V came to 5 bases and at J to 4 bases, leaving 8 bases not matched to a gene. Germline-derived CDR1 and CDR2 are SEHNR and FQNEAQ (reference sequence). CDR3 sequence: CASSMLQGARTGELFF. Here the CDR3 DNA reads TGTGCCAGCAGCATGCTACAGGGGGCGCGCACCGGGGAGCTGTTTTTT.

There are a few counts of this clonotype. This may stem from a read error, because a much larger clone lies one nucleotide away. The J gene is TRBJ2-1, the V gene TRBV7-3; D not certain. The CDR3 consists of 15 residues. Germline-derived CDR1 and CDR2 are SGHTA and FQGTGA. The CDR3, as DNA: TGTGCCAGCAGCCCCCAAGCGTCCTCCTACAATGGGCAGTTCTTC. It yields the protein CASSPQASSYNGQFF.